The next 25 T cell receptor beta chains were all read from a single sample in a study of regulatory T cells in long-lasting Graves disease. Assembly of TCR beta libraries relied on iRepertoire HTBI primers together with Arm-PCR of CDR3 regions. MiXCR, run by TCRdb on the multiplex PCR reads, gives a single entry per CDR3 protein. The sample has about 530,000 distinct CDR3 sequences; approximately 16% are singletons. Regarding time point: newly diagnosed GD, antithyroid drugs for less than 3 months. There was RNA extracted from PBMCs, and the TCR library was made from it. The sample was also reused in another study, on T cells in Graves' hyperthyroidism and ophthalmopathy.

The sequencing here drew on peripheral blood mononuclear cells (PBMCs), taken at new diagnosis, from a patient treated with antithyroid drugs. Receptor source: a woman aged 40 to 65 with Graves disease.

This clonotype was counted once. The chain joins TRBV20-1 to TRBJ2-1; tentative D call: TRBD2 (6 bases). V shed 5 bases and J shed 4 bases, with 21 bases lying between them. CDR3 size: 16 residues. Germline CDR1 DFQATT, CDR2 SNEGSKA (reference sequence). The CDR3 sequence: CSALTNSGRGYNEQFF. The CDR3 DNA reads TGCAGTGCTCTAACCAATAGCGGAAGAGGATACAATGAGCAGTTCTTC.

In regard to this clonotype: A read error may explain this, as a much larger clone is one base away. J is TRBJ2-3 and V is TRBV7-9, with D possibly being TRBD1 or TRBD2 (5 bases each). The germline V gene encodes CDR1 SEHNR and CDR2 FQNEAQ (reference sequence). CDR3 size: 14 residues. The CDR3 region is CAGSWDGTTDTQYF. CDR3 bases: TGTGCCGGCAGCTGGGACGGGACCACAGATACGCAGTATTTT.

The sample holds a few counts of this clonotype. V gene TRBV5-1 combines with J gene TRBJ1-6, with unresolved D. Germline V gene sequence: CDR1 SGHRS, CDR2 YFSETQ. V was trimmed by 1 base and J by 8 bases, leaving 10 bases between them. This CDR3 has 14 amino acids. The CDR3 nucleotides are TGCGCCAGCAGCTTGCGAGGGTTTGATTCACCCCTCCACTTT. This gives the protein CASSLRGFDSPLHF.

This clonotype was detected only a few times. The chain couples TRBV7-9 to TRBJ2-3; D unresolved. V was cut by 0 bases and J by 5 bases, with 12 bases left in between. The CDR3 is made up of 15 amino acids. Germline CDR1 reads SEHNR; CDR2 reads FQNEAQ (reference sequence). CDR3 nucleotides: TGTGCCAGCAGCTTAGCTTCGACAAATGGAGATACGCAGTATTTT. Its translation: CASSLASTNGDTQYF.

CDR3: CASSFREPHNEQFF. In DNA form, the CDR3 reads TGTGCCAGCAGTTTCAGGGAACCTCACAATGAGCAGTTCTTC. The chain recombines TRBV27 with TRBJ2-1, with D perhaps TRBD1 (5 bases). Germline V lookup: CDR1 MNHEY, CDR2 SMNVEV (reference sequence). Trimming removed 3 bases at V and 5 bases at J, with 11 bases between. CDR3 size: 14 residues.

There are many counts of this clonotype. The chain employs TRBV12-3 or TRBV12-4 and TRBJ2-7, with D hard to call. Trimming shortened V by 5 bases and J by 6 bases, and 8 bases separated the two germline ends. The CDR3 has 11 residues. This chain's CDR3 is CASSGRTEQYF. CDR3 bases: TGTGCCAGCAGTGGACGGACCGAGCAGTACTTC.

This clonotype came up a few times. This chain connects TRBV25-1 to TRBJ1-1; D is undetermined. CDR3 length: 13 amino acids. V dropped 4 bases and J dropped 5 bases, with 11 bases sitting between them. The germline gives CDR1 MGHDK, CDR2 SYGVNS. The CDR3 bases are TGTGCCAGCAGTGTAGAACAGCCGACTGAAGCTTTCTTT. Encoded protein: CASSVEQPTEAFF.

This clonotype was counted at least ten times. The chain combines TRBV20-1 with TRBJ1-1; D remains unclear. The germline V gene encodes CDR1 DFQATT and CDR2 SNEGSKA (reference sequence). The length of the CDR3 is 14 residues. V was cut by 1 base and J by 3 bases, with 12 bases left in between. For the CDR3, the DNA is TGCAGTGCTAGAGCTGGACCCCCGGACACTGAAGCTTTCTTT. This encodes CSARAGPPDTEAFF.

The rearrangement uses TRBV24-1 and TRBJ1-2; D is possibly TRBD1 (6 bases). Between the trimmed V and J ends, which lost 2 bases and 8 bases, there was a span of 11 bases. The CDR3 runs to 13 residues. CDR1 is KGHDR, CDR2 SFDVKD, per germline. For the CDR3, the DNA is TGTGCCACCAGTGATTACAGGGTCGGAGGCTACACCTTC. Translated: CATSDYRVGGYTF.

This clonotype was seen many times. V usage is TRBV7-9 and J usage is TRBJ2-3; maybe TRBD2 (5 bases). CDR1 SEHNR and CDR2 FQNEAQ come from the germline V gene (reference sequence). This CDR3 is built from 13 residues. With 5 bases removed from V and 6 bases from J, the gap between germline ends came to 12 bases. The CDR3 DNA is TGTGCCAGCAGCCCCGCGGGCAAGGATACGCAGTATTTT. Its protein is CASSPAGKDTQYF.

Points on this clonotype: This may stem from a read error, because a much larger clone lies one nucleotide away. The chain links TRBV9 to TRBJ2-7, with D perhaps TRBD2 (5 bases). There are 15 residues in the CDR3. Germline assignment: CDR1 SGDLS and CDR2 YYNGEE. CDR3 coding DNA: TGTGCCAGCAGCTCCGGACTTCTACGCTCCTACAAGCAGTACTTC. Its protein is CASSSGLLRSYKQYF.

The chain uses TRBV3-1 and TRBJ1-1; no clear D gene. Germline values: CDR1 LGHDT, CDR2 YNNKEL (reference sequence). Trimming pared 0 bases from V and 1 base from J, leaving 6 bases between. The CDR3 is made up of 14 amino acids. The CDR3 here is CASSQDSQNTEAFF. The CDR3 DNA reads TGTGCCAGCAGCCAAGATAGCCAGAACACTGAAGCTTTCTTT.

The chain is built from TRBV6-1 and TRBJ1-3; no clear D. With 6 bases removed from V and 0 bases from J, the gap between germline ends came to 12 bases. This CDR3 has 15 residues. Germline V gene lookup returns CDR1 MNHNS and CDR2 SASEGT. The CDR3 DNA reads TGTGCCAGCAGACCTACACGGAGCTCTGGAAACACCATATATTTT. Its translation is CASRPTRSSGNTIYF.

This clonotype was recorded many times. This chain uses TRBV6-5 with TRBJ1-2, with TRBD1 identical over 7 bases. V dropped 2 bases and J dropped 7; count of bases not matched to a gene: 7. The CDR3 is made up of 14 amino acids. CDR1 and CDR2 from the germline V gene are MNHEY and SVGAGI. The CDR3 sequence is CASSYGGGAFGYTF. The CDR3 coding sequence is TGTGCCAGCAGTTACGGAGGGGGCGCGTTTGGCTACACCTTC.

The chain combines TRBV24-1 with TRBJ2-3; a weak D match, TRBD2 (5 bases). The germline CDR1 and CDR2 sequences are KGHDR and SFDVKD. V lost 4 bases and J lost 2, with 12 bases in between. The length of the CDR3 is 15 residues. The CDR3 DNA reads as TGTGCCACCAGTGAACGAGACGGACTCACAGATACGCAGTATTTT. Its translation is CATSERDGLTDTQYF.

There are many counts of this clonotype. A read error may produce the germline difference seen at one junction end. The chain joins TRBV5-1 to TRBJ1-2; possibly TRBD1 for D (5 bases). Germline CDR1 and CDR2: SGHRS and YFSETQ. The CDR3 is made up of 15 amino acids. DNA of the CDR3: TGTGCCAGCAGCTTAGTGGGGACCGCTAACTATGGCTACACCTTC. Translated, it gives CASSLVGTANYGYTF.

The chain has TRBV20-1 and TRBJ2-4, with D possibly matching TRBD2 (6 bases). With 2 bases removed from V and 13 bases from J, the gap between germline ends came to 24 bases. Germline loops: CDR1 DFQATT, CDR2 SNEGSKA (reference sequence). The CDR3 is 15 amino acids. CDR3 in amino acids: CSARPSSAGRNEQYF. The CDR3 DNA reads as TGCAGTGCTAGACCGAGTTCTGCGGGGAGGAATGAGCAGTACTTC.

The sample holds many counts of this clonotype. J is TRBJ1-1 and V is TRBV12-3 or TRBV12-4; possibly TRBD1 for D (5 bases). V was shortened by 1 base and J by 8 bases, with 17 bases between the two germline ends. The CDR3 consists of 15 residues. CDR3 nucleotide sequence: TGTGCCAGCAGTTTAGACGGCGGGGGAAGAAAGGAAGCTTTCTTT. It codes for CASSLDGGGRKEAFF.

V and J are TRBV7-9 and TRBJ1-2; TRBD1 might be the D (5 bases). CDR3 length: 16 amino acids. CDR1 SEHNR and CDR2 FQNEAQ come from the germline V gene (reference sequence). V lost 4 bases and J 0 bases, leaving 15 bases between the germline ends. CDR3 residues: CASSSPEGATNYGYTF. The CDR3 nucleotides read TGTGCCAGCAGCTCCCCCGAAGGGGCTACTAACTATGGCTACACCTTC. The entire variable domain, with the rest obtained from reference TRBV7-9 and TRBJ1-2, is as follows: DTGVSQNPRHKITKRGQNVTFRCDPISEHNRLYWYRQTLGQGPEFLTYFQNEAQLEKSRLLSDRFSAERPKGSFSTLEIQRTEQGDSAMYLCASSSPEGATNYGYTFGSGTRLTVV.

V is TRBV6-5 and J is TRBJ2-3; TRBD2 matches 12 bases. CDR1 is MNHEY, CDR2 SVGAGI, per germline. Trimming took 1 base from V and 0 from J; bases not matched to a gene: 5. The CDR3 totals 18 residues. The CDR3 DNA reads TGTGCCAGCAGTTACTTTCTAGCGGGGGGGCCCAGCACAGATACGCAGTATTTT. This codes for CASSYFLAGGPSTDTQYF.

This clonotype was found many times. The chain uses TRBV12-3 or TRBV12-4 and TRBJ1-4, with a possible D match to TRBD1 (5 bases). CDR3 length: 15 residues. V lost 6 bases to trimming and J lost 2 bases, with 13 bases between them. The CDR3 reads CASSPAGGTNEKLFF. CDR3 nucleotide sequence: TGTGCCAGCAGCCCCGCGGGGGGGACTAATGAAAAACTGTTTTTT.

This clonotype was observed many times. The chain links TRBV7-2 to TRBJ1-1; D unclear. Germline lookup yields CDR1 SGHTA and CDR2 FQGNSA. Trimming cost V 2 bases and J 1 base, with 5 bases left between them. The CDR3 length is 13 residues. CDR3 nucleotide sequence: TGTGCCAGCAGCTTATCAGAGAACACTGAAGCTTTCTTT. Protein product: CASSLSENTEAFF.

This clonotype came up a few times. This rearrangement joins TRBV12-3 or TRBV12-4 to TRBJ2-5; D might be TRBD2 (5 bases). This CDR3 is 12 amino acids long. Trimming left V 8 bases short and J 4 bases short, with 11 bases between. CDR3 DNA sequence: TGTGCCAGCCGGGATCCGGGAGAGACCCAGTACTTC. Translating gives CASRDPGETQYF.

The chain uses TRBV14 and TRBJ1-6; 10 positions match TRBD1. The CDR3 totals 16 residues. CDR1 is SGHDN, CDR2 FVKESK, per germline. V was pared by 3 bases and J by 8 bases, with 7 bases of the junction left unmatched. The CDR3 here is CASSHHDRGLDSPLHF. The CDR3 DNA is TGTGCCAGCAGCCACCACGACAGGGGGCTGGATTCACCCCTCCACTTT.

This clonotype was detected only a few times. V and J are TRBV13 and TRBJ1-1; D is perhaps TRBD1 (6 bases). The germline V gene has CDR1 PRHDT and CDR2 FYEKMQ (reference sequence). The CDR3 totals 14 residues. The V end was cut by 5 bases, the J end by 5 bases, with 15 bases between. CDR3 coding DNA: TGTGCCAGCAGCCCCCGAAGGGGGGTTACTGAAGCTTTCTTT. Translation: CASSPRRGVTEAFF.